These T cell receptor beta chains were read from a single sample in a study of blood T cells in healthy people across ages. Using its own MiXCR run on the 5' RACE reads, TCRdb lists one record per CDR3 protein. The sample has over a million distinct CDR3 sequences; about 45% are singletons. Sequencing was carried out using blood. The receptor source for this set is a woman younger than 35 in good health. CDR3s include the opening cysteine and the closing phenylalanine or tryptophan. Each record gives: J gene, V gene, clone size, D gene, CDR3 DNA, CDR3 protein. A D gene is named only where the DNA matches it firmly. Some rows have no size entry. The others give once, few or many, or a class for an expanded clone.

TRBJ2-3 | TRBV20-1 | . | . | TGCAGTGCTAGTCATGGTGGGACGATTACAGATACGCAGTATTTT | CSASHGGTITDTQYF
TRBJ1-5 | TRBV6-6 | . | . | TGTGCCATTCGGCAGGGAGGTGGTTTTGATCAGCCCCAGCATTTT | CAIRQGGGFDQPQHF
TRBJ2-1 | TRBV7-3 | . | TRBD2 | TGTGCCAGCAGCTTAATCACTAGCGGGAGGGGTGAGAAGTTCTTC | CASSLITSGRGEKFF
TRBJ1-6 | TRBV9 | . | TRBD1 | TGTGCCAGCAGCGACTCACGGACAGGGGCCTATCCGGGATCACCCCTCCACTTT | CASSDSRTGAYPGSPLHF
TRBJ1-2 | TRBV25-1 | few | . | TGTGCCAGCTCCAGCCCTCGGGACAACTATGGCTACACCTTC | CASSSPRDNYGYTF
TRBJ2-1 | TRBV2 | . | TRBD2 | TGTGCCAGCAAACTAGCGGGGTTAGGTGAGCAGTTCTTC | CASKLAGLGEQFF
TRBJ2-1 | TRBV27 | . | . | TGTGCCAGCAGTCAGCTATCCCATGAGCAGTTCTTC | CASSQLSHEQFF
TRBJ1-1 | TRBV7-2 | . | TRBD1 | TGTGCCAGCAGCCGCACTAGGACAGGGATCGGGGGCACTGAAGCTTTCTTT | CASSRTRTGIGGTEAFF
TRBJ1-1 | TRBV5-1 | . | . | TGCGCCAGCCGAATGAGACCGAAGAACAATGAAGCTTTCTTT | CASRMRPKNNEAFF
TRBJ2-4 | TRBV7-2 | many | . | TGTGCCAGCACCTCCAACCCCAATGGGAAAAACATTCAGTACTTC | CASTSNPNGKNIQYF
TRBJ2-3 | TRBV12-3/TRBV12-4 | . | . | TGTGCCAGCACCAACCAGGGGACCGCGGATACGCAGTATTTT | CASTNQGTADTQYF
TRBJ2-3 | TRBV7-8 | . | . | TGTGCCAGCAGCCCAAGTAGGGGGATGTTCGGCACAGATACGCAGTATTTT | CASSPSRGMFGTDTQYF
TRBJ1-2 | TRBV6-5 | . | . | TGTGCCAGCAGGGACAACCGAGACTATGGCTACACCTTC | CASRDNRDYGYTF
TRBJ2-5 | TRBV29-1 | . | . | TGCAGCGTTGAAGATACGGGAACACAAGAGACCCAGTACTTC | CSVEDTGTQETQYF
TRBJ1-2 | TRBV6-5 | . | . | TGTGCCAGCAGTTCCACTAATACGTATGGCTACACCTTC | CASSSTNTYGYTF
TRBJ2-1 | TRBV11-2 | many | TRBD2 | TGTGCCAGCAGCTTAGGGACTAGCGGGGCCTACAATGAGCAGTTCTTC | CASSLGTSGAYNEQFF